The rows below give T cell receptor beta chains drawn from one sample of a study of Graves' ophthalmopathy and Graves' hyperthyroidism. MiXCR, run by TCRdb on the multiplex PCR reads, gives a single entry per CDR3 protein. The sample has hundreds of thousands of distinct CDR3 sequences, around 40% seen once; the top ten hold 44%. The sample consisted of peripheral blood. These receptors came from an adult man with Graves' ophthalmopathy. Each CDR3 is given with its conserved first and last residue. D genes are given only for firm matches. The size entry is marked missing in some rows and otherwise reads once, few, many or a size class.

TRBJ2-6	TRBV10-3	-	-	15	CAIGRFRSGANVLTF	TGTGCCATCGGAAGGTTCCGATCTGGGGCCAACGTCCTGACTTTC
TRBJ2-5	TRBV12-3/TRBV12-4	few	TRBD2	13	CASRRSGRASQYF	TGTGCCAGCAGACGCAGCGGGAGGGCCTCCCAGTACTTC
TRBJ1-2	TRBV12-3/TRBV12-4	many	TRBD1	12	CASSQGTGRYTF	TGTGCCAGCAGTCAGGGGACAGGCCGCTACACCTTC
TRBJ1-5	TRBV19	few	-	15	CASSIWGALNQPQHF	TGTGCCAGTAGTATCTGGGGGGCACTCAATCAGCCCCAGCATTTT
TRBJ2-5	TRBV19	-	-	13	CASTPGPLGTQYF	TGTGCCAGTACCCCAGGCCCTCTAGGGACCCAGTACTTC
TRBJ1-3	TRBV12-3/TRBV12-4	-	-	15	CASSPRSGAVNTIYF	TGCGCCAGCAGCCCCCGCTCAGGGGCCGTAAACACCATATATTTT
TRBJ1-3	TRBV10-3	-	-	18	CASSYSKNGPNSGNTIYF	TGTGCCAGCAGTTACTCCAAGAACGGGCCCAACTCTGGAAACACCATATATTTT
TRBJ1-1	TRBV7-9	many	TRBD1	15	CASSRTGGRDTEAFF	TGTGCCAGCAGTCGGACAGGGGGAAGGGACACTGAAGCTTTCTTT
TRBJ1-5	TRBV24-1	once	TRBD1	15	CARSTGTGNLQPQHF	TGTGCTAGAAGTACCGGGACAGGGAATTTACAGCCCCAGCATTTT
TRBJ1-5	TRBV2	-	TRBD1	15	CASSRQGAQNQPQHF	TGTGCCAGCAGTAGACAGGGGGCCCAAAATCAGCCCCAGCATTTT